These 18 T cell receptor beta chains originate from one sample sequenced in a study of human T cells and chemical hapten exposure. Time point here: patch test 2, 6 weeks after DPC sensitization. Described treatment: therapeutic diphenylcyclopropenone sensitization with weekly scalp DPC. Each CDR3 protein gets one entry after TCRdb re-called the RACE reads with MiXCR. The table shows 65,000 to 95,000 distinct CDR3 sequences, with about 6.6% occurring only once. Specimen: whole blood, collected in connection with sensitization to the hapten diphenylcyclopropenone (DPC). The origin of the receptors is a woman in her twenties or thirties with alopecia areata. Some clones in this sample may be carry-over from other donors' samples.

In its sample, this clonotype was seen many times. This sequence joins TRBV10-3 and TRBJ2-7; 7 bases fit TRBD1. This CDR3 contains 11 residues. CDR1 and CDR2 (germline): ENHRY, SYGVKD. J lost 6 bases, V lost 4 bases, and 0 bases had no gene match. The CDR3 region is CAISAGGEQYF. The CDR3 DNA is TGTGCCATCAGTGCAGGGGGCGAGCAGTACTTC.

This clonotype was recorded at least ten times. The chain uses TRBV5-8 and TRBJ2-3; D ambiguous. This CDR3 spans 14 amino acids. V was trimmed by 3 bases and J by 10 bases, leaving 18 bases between them. CDR1 is SGHTS, CDR2 YDEGEE, per germline. CDR3 DNA: TGTGCCAGCAGCTGGGTCGTGACTTCCGTTGCGCAGTATTTT. Translation: CASSWVVTSVAQYF.

This clonotype was observed a few times. The V and J genes are TRBV7-2 and TRBJ1-1; no firm D call. The germline CDR1 and CDR2 sequences are SGHTA and FQGNSA. The V gene lost 3 bases and the J gene lost 0 bases, with 5 bases spanning the gap. The CDR3 loop spans 13 amino acids. The DNA for the CDR3 is TGTGCCAGCAGCTTCGCCTTGAACACTGAAGCTTTCTTT. Encoded protein: CASSFALNTEAFF.

With respect to this clonotype: A read error may be the cause here, since a much bigger clone is one base away. The chain carries TRBV13 and TRBJ1-1, with D unclear. The CDR3 runs to 14 residues. Germline loops: CDR1 PRHDT, CDR2 FYEKMQ (reference sequence). Here the CDR3 reads CASSLVRTNIEAFF. The CDR3 DNA is TGTGCCAGCAGCTTAGTTCGGACGAACATTGAAGCTTTCTTT.

The rearrangement links TRBV13 to TRBJ2-5, with a possible D match to TRBD2 (6 bases). Between the trimmed V and J ends, which lost 5 bases and 4 bases, there was a span of 26 bases. The CDR3 has 18 amino acids. Germline V lookup: CDR1 PRHDT, CDR2 FYEKMQ (reference sequence). CDR3 amino acids: CASSRPFRLDSPPETQYF. The CDR3 DNA is TGTGCCAGCAGCCGACCCTTCCGACTAGACTCCCCACCAGAGACCCAGTACTTC.

This clonotype was picked up a small number of times. The chain recombines TRBV11-2 with TRBJ2-1, with TRBD2 as a possible D gene (7 bases). Germline V gene data show CDR1 as SGHAT and CDR2 as FQNNGV. The CDR3 covers 15 residues. Trimming pared 2 bases from V and 7 bases from J, leaving 15 bases between. The chain's CDR3 is CASSLLGGANNEQFF. CDR3 in DNA: TGTGCCAGCAGCTTATTGGGGGGGGCCAATAATGAGCAGTTCTTC.

This clonotype has just a few counts. The genes are TRBV12-3 or TRBV12-4 and TRBJ1-2; D remains ambiguous. The CDR3 is made up of 15 amino acids. V lost 1 base and J 4 bases, leaving 13 bases between the germline ends. The chain's CDR3 is CASSLGEPTLYGYTF. CDR3 coding DNA: TGTGCCAGCAGTTTAGGGGAGCCCACCCTCTATGGCTACACCTTC.

The chain combines TRBV19 with TRBJ1-2; D not certain. This CDR3 region has 12 residues. V dropped 7 bases and J dropped 4 bases, with 10 bases sitting between them. Germline V lookup: CDR1 LNHDA, CDR2 SQIVND (reference sequence). The CDR3 reads CASTGSPYGYTF. CDR3 in DNA: TGTGCCAGTACGGGCAGCCCCTATGGCTACACCTTC.

The CDR3 DNA reads TGCAGTGCTAGTTCTTTACGTCGGTCAGGGGGACGGGTGGGTGATCAGCCCCAGCATTTT. Its protein product is CSASSLRRSGGRVGDQPQHF. The chain combines TRBV20-1 with TRBJ1-5; 7 bases are a match to TRBD1. Germline V gene data show CDR1 as DFQATT and CDR2 as SNEGSKA (reference sequence). The CDR3 loop spans 20 amino acids. The V and J ends lost 3 bases and 5 bases, in that order; junction bases with no gene match: 25.

Only a few counts were recorded for this clonotype. V gene TRBV30 combines with J gene TRBJ1-5; D not resolved. The CDR3 extends over 13 amino acids. Germline assignment: CDR1 GTSNPN and CDR2 SVGIG (reference sequence). V was cut by 3 bases and J by 6 bases, with 12 bases left in between. The CDR3 region has the DNA TGTGCCTGGAGGCTCGGAGTGGGTCAGCCCCAGCATTTT. It is translated as CAWRLGVGQPQHF. Based on the CDR3 plus reference TRBV30 and TRBJ1-5, the full variable domain is SQTIHQWPATLVQPVGSPLSLECTVEGTSNPNLYWYRQAAGRGLQLLFYSVGIGQISSEVPQNLSASRPQDRQFILSSKKLLLSDSGFYLCAWRLGVGQPQHFGDGTRLSIL.

Ten or more counts support this clonotype. The V and J genes are TRBV20-1 and TRBJ2-1; 9 nucleotides align to TRBD2. Trimming took 1 base from V and 5 from J; bases not matched to a gene: 6. Germline loops: CDR1 DFQATT, CDR2 SNEGSKA (reference sequence). There are 15 residues in the CDR3. CDR3 sequence: CSARGAGGPDNEQFF. The CDR3 DNA is TGCAGTGCTAGAGGGGCGGGGGGGCCCGACAATGAGCAGTTCTTC.

This clonotype has a handful of counts. The chain has TRBV6-6 and TRBJ1-5; weak D call: TRBD1 (5 bases). The length of the CDR3 is 16 residues. Germline-derived CDR1 and CDR2 are MNHNY and SVGAGI (reference sequence). Trimming removed 3 bases from V and 1 base from J, with 13 bases in between. The chain's CDR3 is CASSYRPGLSNQPQHF. The CDR3 region has the DNA TGTGCCAGCAGTTATAGGCCAGGGTTAAGCAATCAGCCCCAGCATTTT.

Ten or more counts support this clonotype. The rearrangement uses TRBV20-1 and TRBJ1-2; D is undetermined. Trimming took off 6 bases at V and 1 base at J, with 12 bases between the two ends. The CDR3 runs to 13 residues. The germline V gene has CDR1 DFQATT and CDR2 SNEGSKA (reference sequence). The CDR3 region is CSAAGLLNYGYTF. CDR3 in DNA: TGCAGTGCCGCCGGACTGCTTAACTATGGCTACACCTTC.

This clonotype was seen more than once but under ten times. This chain links TRBV29-1 with TRBJ2-6; D possibly corresponds to TRBD1 (6 bases). CDR1 is SQVTM and CDR2 is ANQGSEA in the germline V gene. CDR3 length: 16 amino acids. Deletions cut 3 bases from V and 0 bases from J, with 12 bases between. CDR3 sequence: CSVEDRANSGANVLTF. For the CDR3, the DNA is TGCAGCGTTGAGGACAGAGCTAACTCTGGGGCCAACGTCCTGACTTTC. Supplemented by reference TRBV29-1 and TRBJ2-6, the full variable domain reads SAVISQKPSRDICQRGTSLTIQCQVDSQVTMMFWYRQQPGQSLTLIATANQGSEATYESGFVIDKFPISRPNLTFSTLTVSNMSPEDSSIYLCSVEDRANSGANVLTFGAGSRLTVL.

This clonotype was picked up many times. The chain couples TRBV3-1 to TRBJ2-3; D uncertain. V was shortened by 6 bases and J by 7 bases, with 14 bases between the two germline ends. The CDR3 totals 13 residues. Germline V CDR1 and CDR2: LGHDT, YNNKEL (reference sequence). In DNA form, the CDR3 reads TGTGCCAGCAGTGAAGGGCGATTGAATACGCAGTATTTT. Amino acid sequence: CASSEGRLNTQYF.

A note on this clonotype: An end of the junction differs from the germline gene, which may be a read error. The V gene is TRBV6-2 or TRBV6-3, the J gene TRBJ1-2; D ambiguous. Germline V gene sequence: CDR1 MNHEY, CDR2 SVGEGT. The CDR3 is 12 amino acids. The CDR3 is CAGSWADYGYTF. The CDR3 DNA follows: TGTGCCGGCAGCTGGGCAGACTATGGCTACACCTTC.

This clonotype showed up many times. This rearrangement joins TRBV20-1 to TRBJ2-3; TRBD2 agrees at 7 bases. The germline V gene encodes CDR1 DFQATT and CDR2 SNEGSKA (reference sequence). J lost 2 bases, V lost 2 bases, and 7 bases had no gene match. This CDR3 comprises 15 residues. CDR3 sequence reads: CSARPSSGDTDTQYF. Here the CDR3 DNA reads TGCAGTGCTAGACCGTCTAGCGGAGACACAGATACGCAGTATTTT.

The chain carries TRBV10-3 and TRBJ2-4; 10 bases are shared with TRBD2. The CDR3 is 14 residues long. Germline CDR1 ENHRY, CDR2 SYGVKD. Unmatched junction bases numbered 8, after V lost 10 bases and J lost 5 bases. The DNA for the CDR3 is TGTGCCACATCCCGGCTAGCGGGGGAAAACATTCAGTACTTC. Protein product: CATSRLAGENIQYF.